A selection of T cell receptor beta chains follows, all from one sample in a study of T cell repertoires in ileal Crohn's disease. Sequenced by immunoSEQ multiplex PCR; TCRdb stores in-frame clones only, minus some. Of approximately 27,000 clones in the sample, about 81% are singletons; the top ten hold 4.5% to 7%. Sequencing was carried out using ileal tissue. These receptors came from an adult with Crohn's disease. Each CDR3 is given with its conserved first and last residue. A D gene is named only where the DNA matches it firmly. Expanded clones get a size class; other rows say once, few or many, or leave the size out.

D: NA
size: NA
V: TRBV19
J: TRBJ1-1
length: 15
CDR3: CASSIGAVMNTEAFF
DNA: TGTGCCAGTAGTATAGGAGCCGTTATGAACACTGAAGCTTTCTTT

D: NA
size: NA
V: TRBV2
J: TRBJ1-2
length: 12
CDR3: CASSEFPDGYTF
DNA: TGTGCCAGCAGTGAATTTCCCGATGGCTACACCTTC

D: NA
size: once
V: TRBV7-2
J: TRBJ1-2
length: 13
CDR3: CASSSTMSDGYTF
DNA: TGTGCCAGCAGCTCCACCATGAGCGATGGCTACACCTTC

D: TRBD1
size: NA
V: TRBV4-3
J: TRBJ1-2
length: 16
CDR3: CASSQDLRQGNYGYTF
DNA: TGCGCCAGCAGCCAAGATTTGAGACAGGGCAACTATGGCTACACCTTC

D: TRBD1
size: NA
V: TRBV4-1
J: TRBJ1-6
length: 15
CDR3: CASSQDRGRGKPLHF
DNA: TGCGCCAGCAGCCAAGATCGGGGCAGGGGGAAACCCCTCCACTTT

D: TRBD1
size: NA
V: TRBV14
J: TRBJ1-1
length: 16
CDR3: CASSPTYRGMNTEAFF
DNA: TGTGCCAGCAGCCCGACCTACAGGGGGATGAACACTGAAGCTTTCTTT

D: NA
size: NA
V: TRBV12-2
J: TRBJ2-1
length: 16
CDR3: CASRLSGGPIYNEQFF
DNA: TGTGCAAGTCGCTTAAGCGGGGGGCCGATCTACAATGAGCAGTTCTTC

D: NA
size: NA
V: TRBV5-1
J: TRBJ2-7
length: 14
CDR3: CASSLDYKTYEQYF
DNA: TGCGCCAGCAGCTTGGATTACAAGACCTACGAGCAGTACTTC

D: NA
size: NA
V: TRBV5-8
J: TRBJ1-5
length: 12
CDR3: CASSSGNQPQHF
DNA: TGTGCCAGCAGCTCAGGGAATCAGCCCCAGCATTTT

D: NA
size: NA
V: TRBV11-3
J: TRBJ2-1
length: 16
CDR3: CASSLDGSSAYNEQFF
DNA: TGTGCCAGCAGCCTCGACGGGTCTTCCGCATACAATGAGCAGTTCTTC

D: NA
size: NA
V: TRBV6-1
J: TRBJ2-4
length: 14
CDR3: CASSIPGLGNIQYF
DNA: TGTGCCAGCAGCATTCCGGGACTGGGAAACATTCAGTACTTC

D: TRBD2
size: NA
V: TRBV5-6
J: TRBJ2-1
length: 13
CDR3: CASSLVSAGGQFF
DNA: TGTGCCAGCAGCTTGGTTTCGGCGGGGGGGCAGTTCTTC

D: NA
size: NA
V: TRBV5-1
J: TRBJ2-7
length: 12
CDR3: CASPQGTYEQYF
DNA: TGCGCCAGCCCCCAGGGGACCTACGAGCAGTACTTC

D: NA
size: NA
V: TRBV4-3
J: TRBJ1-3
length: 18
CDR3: CASSQDPAGGSSGNTIYF
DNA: TGCGCCAGCAGCCAAGACCCAGCGGGGGGGTCCTCTGGAAACACCATATATTTT

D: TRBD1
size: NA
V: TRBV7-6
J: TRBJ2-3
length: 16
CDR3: CASSLEPGQGTDTQYF
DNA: TGTGCCAGCAGCCTCGAACCGGGACAGGGCACAGATACGCAGTATTTT

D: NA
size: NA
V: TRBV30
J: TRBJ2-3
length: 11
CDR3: CAWAGGDTQYF
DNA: TGTGCCTGGGCCGGTGGAGATACGCAGTATTTT

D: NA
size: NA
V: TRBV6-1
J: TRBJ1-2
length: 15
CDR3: CASSEGMAGNYGYTF
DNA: TGTGCCAGCAGTGAGGGGATGGCAGGGAACTATGGCTACACCTTC

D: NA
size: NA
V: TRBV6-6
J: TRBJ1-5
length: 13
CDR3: CASGRGSNQPQHF
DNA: TGTGCCAGCGGAAGGGGTAGCAATCAGCCCCAGCATTTT

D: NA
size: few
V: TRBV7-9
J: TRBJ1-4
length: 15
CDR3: CASKDSPATNEKLFF
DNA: TGTGCCAGCAAGGACAGCCCCGCAACTAATGAAAAACTGTTTTTT

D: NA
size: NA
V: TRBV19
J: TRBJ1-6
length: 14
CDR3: CASTQSSYNSPLHF
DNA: TGTGCCAGTACACAGAGCTCCTATAATTCACCCCTCCACTTT

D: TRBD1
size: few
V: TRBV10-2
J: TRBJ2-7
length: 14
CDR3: CASRDTGGGYEQYF
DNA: TGCGCCAGCAGAGATACAGGGGGCGGGTACGAGCAGTACTTC

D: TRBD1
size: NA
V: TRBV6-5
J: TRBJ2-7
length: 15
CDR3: CASSLQGTFSYEQYF
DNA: TGTGCCAGCAGTTTACAGGGGACCTTTTCCTACGAGCAGTACTTC

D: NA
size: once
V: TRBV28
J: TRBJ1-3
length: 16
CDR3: CASSPTDAGSGNTIYF
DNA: TGTGCCAGCAGCCCCACGGACGCGGGCTCTGGAAACACCATATATTTT

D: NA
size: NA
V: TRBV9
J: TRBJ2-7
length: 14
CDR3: CASSREALSYEQYF
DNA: TGTGCCAGCTCCCGGGAAGCACTGAGCTACGAGCAGTACTTC

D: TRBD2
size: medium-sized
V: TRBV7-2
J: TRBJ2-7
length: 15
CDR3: CASSTVAGTSYEQYF
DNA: TGTGCCAGCAGCACGGTAGCGGGGACTTCCTACGAGCAGTACTTC

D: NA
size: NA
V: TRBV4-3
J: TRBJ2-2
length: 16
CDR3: CASSQAGVGSTGELFF
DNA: TGCGCCAGCAGCCAAGCGGGGGTGGGGAGCACCGGGGAGCTGTTTTTT

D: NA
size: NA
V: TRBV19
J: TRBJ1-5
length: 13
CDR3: CASSAGVWQPQHF
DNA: TGTGCCAGTAGCGCAGGGGTGTGGCAGCCCCAGCATTTT

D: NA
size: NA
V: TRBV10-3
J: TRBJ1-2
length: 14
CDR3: CAIRPPTGFDGYTF
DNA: TGTGCCATCAGACCCCCCACAGGGTTCGATGGCTACACCTTC

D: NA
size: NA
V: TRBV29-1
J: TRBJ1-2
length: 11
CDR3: CSVTGAYGYTF
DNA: TGCAGCGTTACAGGCGCATATGGCTACACCTTC

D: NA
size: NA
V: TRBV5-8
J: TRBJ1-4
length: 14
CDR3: CASSFEVTVEKLFF
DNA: TGTGCCAGCAGCTTCGAGGTTACGGTAGAAAAACTGTTTTTT

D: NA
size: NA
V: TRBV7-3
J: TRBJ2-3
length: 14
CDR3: CASSRGYSADTQYF
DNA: TGTGCCAGCAGTAGAGGGTATTCTGCTGATACGCAGTATTTT

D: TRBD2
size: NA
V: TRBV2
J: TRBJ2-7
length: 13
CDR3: CASIFSGGREQYF
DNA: TGTGCCAGCATTTTTAGCGGGGGTCGCGAGCAGTACTTC

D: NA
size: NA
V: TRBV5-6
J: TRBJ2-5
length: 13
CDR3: CASSLAAEGTQYF
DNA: TGTGCCAGCAGCTTGGCGGCAGAGGGAACCCAGTACTTC

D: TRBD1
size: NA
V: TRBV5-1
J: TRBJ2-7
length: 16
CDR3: CASSLTGGTGVSEQYF
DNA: TGCGCCAGCAGCCTGACTGGTGGGACAGGGGTCTCCGAGCAGTACTTC

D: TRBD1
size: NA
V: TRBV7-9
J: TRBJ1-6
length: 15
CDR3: CASSSGTAINSPLHF
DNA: TGTGCCAGCAGCTCCGGGACAGCAATTAATTCACCCCTCCACTTT

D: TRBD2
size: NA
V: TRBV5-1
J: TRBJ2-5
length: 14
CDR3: CASSSAGGPETQYF
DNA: TGCGCCAGCAGCTCAGCGGGGGGGCCAGAGACCCAGTACTTC

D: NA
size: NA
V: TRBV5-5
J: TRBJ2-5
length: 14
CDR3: CASSLEQPQETQYF
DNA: TGTGCCAGCAGCTTGGAACAGCCCCAAGAGACCCAGTACTTC

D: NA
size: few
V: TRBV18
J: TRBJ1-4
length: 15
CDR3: CASSPLRSTNEKLFF
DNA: TGTGCCAGCTCACCTCTGAGATCAACTAATGAAAAACTGTTTTTT

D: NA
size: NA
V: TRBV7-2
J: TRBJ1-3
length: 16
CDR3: CASSPRGPGSGNTIYF
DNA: TGTGCCAGCAGCCCTAGGGGCCCCGGCTCTGGAAACACCATATATTTT

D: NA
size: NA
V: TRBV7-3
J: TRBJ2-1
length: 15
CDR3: CASSALGGSYNEQFF
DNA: TGTGCCAGCAGCGCTTTGGGGGGCTCCTACAATGAGCAGTTCTTC

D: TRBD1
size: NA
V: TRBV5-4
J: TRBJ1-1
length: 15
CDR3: CASSLLDRGNTEAFF
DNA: TGTGCCAGCAGCTTGCTGGACAGGGGGAACACTGAAGCTTTCTTT

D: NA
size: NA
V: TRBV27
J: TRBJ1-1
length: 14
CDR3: CASSLDWLDTEAFF
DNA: TGTGCCAGCAGTTTAGACTGGTTGGACACTGAAGCTTTCTTT

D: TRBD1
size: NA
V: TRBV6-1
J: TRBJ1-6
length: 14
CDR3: CASSATGGNSPLHF
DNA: TGTGCCAGCAGTGCTACAGGGGGGAATTCACCCCTCCACTTT

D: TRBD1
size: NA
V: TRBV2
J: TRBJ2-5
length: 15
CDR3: CASSEGTGPQETQYF
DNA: TGTGCCAGCAGTGAAGGGACAGGGCCTCAAGAGACCCAGTACTTC

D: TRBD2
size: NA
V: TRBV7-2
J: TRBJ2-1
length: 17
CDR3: CASSSGLGGGFYNEQFF
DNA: TGTGCCAGCAGCTCAGGATTGGGGGGGGGTTTCTACAATGAGCAGTTCTTC